This T cell receptor beta chain was sequenced for a study of T cell changes during pregnancy in multiple sclerosis. TCRdb keeps only in-frame clones here, not all; method: immunoSEQ multiplex PCR. This repertoire shows 20,000 to 25,000 clones, 85% to 90% found once; its top ten account for roughly 5%. With 2 bases removed from V and 5 bases from J, the gap between germline ends came to 9 bases. The CDR3 totals 13 residues. Germline loops: CDR1 MNHEY, CDR2 SVGAGI. This TCR was sampled from a female donor in good health, enrolled as a control in a pregnancy study. The chain has TRBV6-5 and TRBJ1-1; D perhaps matches TRBD1 (5 bases). This sample comprised CD8+ T cells from peripheral blood mononuclear cells, obtained in the second trimester of pregnancy. The CDR3 DNA reads TGTGCCAGCAGTTACCAGGGAAATACTGAAGCTTTCTTT. Translating gives CASSYQGNTEAFF.